A selection of T cell receptor beta chains follows, all from one sample in a study of shared clonotypes between healthy human individuals. Sequencing was performed with immunoSEQ multiplex PCR; in TCRdb, only in-frame clones are kept and a portion is missing. The sample lists 1.5 million to 1.9 million clones, 98% occurring once. Material: naive CD4+ T cells sorted from blood. These receptors all come from a young man in good health. Both conserved end residues are trimmed from each CDR3.

j_gene: TRBJ1-3
v_gene: TRBV7-2
CDR3aa: ASSLFSFTSGNTIY

j_gene: TRBJ2-7
v_gene: TRBV7-3
CDR3aa: ASSWIDRKRYEQY

j_gene: TRBJ1-4
v_gene: TRBV5-1
CDR3aa: ASSLDGRYITNEKLF

j_gene: TRBJ1-4
v_gene: TRBV6-1
CDR3aa: ASSIQGTNEKLF

j_gene: TRBJ1-5
v_gene: TRBV18
CDR3aa: ASSRDRGRLQPQH

j_gene: TRBJ1-1
v_gene: TRBV6-6
CDR3aa: ASSPEGLADTEAF

j_gene: TRBJ2-5
v_gene: TRBV5-1
CDR3aa: ASSLEGLAEETQY

j_gene: TRBJ2-1
v_gene: TRBV5-1
CDR3aa: ASSLVASGSAEQF

j_gene: TRBJ2-7
v_gene: TRBV28
CDR3aa: ASSLLAGVSEQY

j_gene: TRBJ2-7
v_gene: TRBV10-2
CDR3aa: ASSDSGEQY

j_gene: TRBJ1-1
v_gene: TRBV10-3
CDR3aa: AISETGGAKTTEAF

j_gene: TRBJ2-2
v_gene: TRBV11-2
CDR3aa: ASRVTGTANTGELF

j_gene: TRBJ2-7
v_gene: TRBV6-5
CDR3aa: ASSSWGEAYEQY

j_gene: TRBJ2-7
v_gene: TRBV25-1
CDR3aa: ASSEIGTTHYEQY

j_gene: TRBJ1-5
v_gene: TRBV7-8
CDR3aa: ASSLEGAVQPQH

j_gene: TRBJ2-7
v_gene: TRBV2
CDR3aa: ASSATRDTLYEQY

j_gene: TRBJ2-6
v_gene: TRBV30
CDR3aa: AWDSGTLSGANVLT

j_gene: TRBJ2-1
v_gene: TRBV6-4
CDR3aa: ASRGGSGNEQF

j_gene: TRBJ1-4
v_gene: TRBV2
CDR3aa: ASSEGNDEKLF

j_gene: TRBJ2-3
v_gene: TRBV28
CDR3aa: ASTQGGFSTDTQY

j_gene: TRBJ2-3
v_gene: TRBV7-2
CDR3aa: ASSEEGFLAQY

j_gene: TRBJ2-1
v_gene: TRBV7-2
CDR3aa: ASSSPMAGGRYEQF

j_gene: TRBJ2-5
v_gene: TRBV5-1
CDR3aa: ASSPGGLAGGETQY

j_gene: TRBJ2-7
v_gene: TRBV10-1
CDR3aa: ASSDGYEQY

j_gene: TRBJ1-5
v_gene: TRBV25-1
CDR3aa: ASSNSQFNQPQH

j_gene: TRBJ2-2
v_gene: TRBV10-2
CDR3aa: ASSTVGSGTYTGELF

j_gene: TRBJ2-2
v_gene: TRBV9
CDR3aa: ASSVGLAHTNTGELF

j_gene: TRBJ1-2
v_gene: TRBV6-6
CDR3aa: ASRPRDTNYGYT

j_gene: TRBJ1-4
v_gene: TRBV5-4
CDR3aa: ASSLNSWQHPTATNEKLF